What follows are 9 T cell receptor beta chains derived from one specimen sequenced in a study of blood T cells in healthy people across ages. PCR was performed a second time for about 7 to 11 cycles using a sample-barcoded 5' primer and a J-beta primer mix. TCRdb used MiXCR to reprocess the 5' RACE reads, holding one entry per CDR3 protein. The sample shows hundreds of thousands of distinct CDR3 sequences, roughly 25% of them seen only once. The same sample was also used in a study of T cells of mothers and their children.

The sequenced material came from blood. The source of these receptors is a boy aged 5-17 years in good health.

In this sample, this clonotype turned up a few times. CDR3 protein: CASSLGTLSSYEQYF. DNA for the CDR3: TGTGCCAGCAGCTTGGGGACTCTGAGCTCCTACGAGCAGTACTTC. The rearrangement joins TRBV11-2 to TRBJ2-7, with D maybe TRBD2 (6 bases). The germline gives CDR1 SGHAT, CDR2 FQNNGV. V was shortened by 3 bases and J by 0 bases, with 12 bases between the two germline ends. CDR3 length: 15 residues.

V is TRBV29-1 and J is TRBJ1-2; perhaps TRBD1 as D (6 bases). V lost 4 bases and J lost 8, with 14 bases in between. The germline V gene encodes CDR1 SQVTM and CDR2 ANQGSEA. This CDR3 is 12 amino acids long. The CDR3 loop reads CSVAGQKSGYTF. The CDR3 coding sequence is TGCAGCGTTGCGGGACAAAAGTCCGGCTACACCTTC.

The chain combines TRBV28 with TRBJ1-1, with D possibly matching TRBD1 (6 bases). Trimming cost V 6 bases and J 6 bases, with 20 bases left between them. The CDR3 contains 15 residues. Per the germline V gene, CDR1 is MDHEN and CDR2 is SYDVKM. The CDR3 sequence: CASSTGGDRGPEAFF. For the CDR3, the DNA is TGTGCCAGCAGCACGGGCGGGGACCGGGGGCCTGAAGCTTTCTTT.

The CDR3 nucleotides read TGTGCCACCAGTGATCAGACAGACCAAGAGACCCAGTACTTC. It specifies CATSDQTDQETQYF. The chain couples TRBV24-1 to TRBJ2-5, with D maybe TRBD1 (5 bases). The V gene's germline CDR1 is KGHDR and CDR2 SFDVKD. The CDR3 is made up of 14 amino acids. The V end was cut by 3 bases, the J end by 0 bases, with 7 bases between.

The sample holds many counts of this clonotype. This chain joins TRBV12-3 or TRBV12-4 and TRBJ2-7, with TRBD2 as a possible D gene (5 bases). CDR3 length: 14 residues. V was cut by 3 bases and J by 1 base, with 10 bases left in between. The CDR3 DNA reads TGTGCCAGCAGTTTGAGCGGCCTATCCTACGAGCAGTACTTC. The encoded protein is CASSLSGLSYEQYF.

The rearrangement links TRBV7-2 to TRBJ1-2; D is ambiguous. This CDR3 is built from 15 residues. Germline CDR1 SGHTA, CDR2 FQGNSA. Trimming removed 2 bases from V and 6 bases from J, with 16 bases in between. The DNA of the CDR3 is TGTGCCAGCAGCTTAAGAGGGAGACGAGTGGATGGCTACACCTTC. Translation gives CASSLRGRRVDGYTF.

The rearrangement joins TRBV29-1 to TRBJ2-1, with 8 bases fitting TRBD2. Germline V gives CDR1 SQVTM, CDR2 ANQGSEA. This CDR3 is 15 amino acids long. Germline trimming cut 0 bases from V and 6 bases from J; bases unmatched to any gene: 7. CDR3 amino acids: CSVEDLAGGSNEQFF. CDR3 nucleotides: TGCAGCGTTGAAGACCTAGCGGGTGGATCCAATGAGCAGTTCTTC.

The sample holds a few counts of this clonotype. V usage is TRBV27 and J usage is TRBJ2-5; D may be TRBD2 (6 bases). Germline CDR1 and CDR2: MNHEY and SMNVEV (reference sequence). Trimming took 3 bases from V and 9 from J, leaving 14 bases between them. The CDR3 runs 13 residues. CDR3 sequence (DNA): TGTGCCAGCAGTTTCTCTCGGGAGAGTGCCCAGTACTTC. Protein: CASSFSRESAQYF.

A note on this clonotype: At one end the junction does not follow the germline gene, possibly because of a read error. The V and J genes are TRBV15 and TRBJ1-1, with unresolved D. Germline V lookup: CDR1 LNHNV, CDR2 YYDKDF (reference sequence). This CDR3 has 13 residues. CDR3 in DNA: TGCGCCACCAGCAGAGGTTTCGACATCCATCCTTTCTTT. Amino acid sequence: CATSRGFDIHPFF.